The rows below give T cell receptor beta chains drawn from one sample of a study of identical twins. TCRdb reanalysed the 5' RACE reads using MiXCR and keeps one entry per CDR3 protein. The repertoire holds about 520,000 distinct CDR3 sequences, with less than 25% as singletons. This sample also belongs to another study, concerning T cells expressing NK-cell markers.

The sequenced material came from CD4+ T cells sorted from blood. Receptors originate from a woman between 18 and 29 years old in good health. The conserved cysteine and the conserved F or W are not part of the CDR3 here. Each record gives: J gene, CDR3 length, V gene, D gene, clone size, CDR3 protein. A D gene is named only where the DNA matches it firmly. Clone size is stated in some rows and not others, as once, few, many or a class when expanded.

>TRBJ2-2|15|TRBV12-3/TRBV12-4|TRBD2|.
ASSPPQREKGTGELF
>TRBJ1-1|11|TRBV12-3/TRBV12-4|.|few
ASTWGENTEAF
>TRBJ2-1|14|TRBV24-1|TRBD2|many
ATSDFGAGEKNEQF
>TRBJ2-7|14|TRBV15|.|.
ATSRGRRVSSYEQY
>TRBJ2-1|13|TRBV6-2/TRBV6-3|.|many
ASSQLAPSYNEQF
>TRBJ2-7|12|TRBV7-2|.|.
ASSSGHSGLEQY
>TRBJ2-1|9|TRBV9|.|many
ASSVSEPPF
>TRBJ1-2|13|TRBV12-3/TRBV12-4|.|few
ASSLDNREKDGYT
>TRBJ2-3|13|TRBV7-6|.|.
ASSLVLDFTDTQY
>TRBJ2-3|11|TRBV6-6|.|.
ASGDYIGDTQY
>TRBJ2-1|11|TRBV12-3/TRBV12-4|.|few
ASSLTAVNEQF
>TRBJ2-3|11|TRBV20-1|.|.
SARVEVTDTQY
>TRBJ2-5|12|TRBV12-3/TRBV12-4|.|few
ASTLGSLPGDQY
>TRBJ1-3|12|TRBV3-1|.|.
ASSQGTIGNTIY
>TRBJ2-2|15|TRBV11-3|TRBD2|few
ASSFQTGLAGAGELF
>TRBJ2-3|13|TRBV27|.|few
ASSLSAGLTDTQY
>TRBJ2-7|14|TRBV20-1|.|.
SARRLMGGDSYEQY
>TRBJ2-7|13|TRBV6-5|TRBD2|few
ASSYSWTSPSEQY
>TRBJ2-6|12|TRBV12-3/TRBV12-4|.|.
ASSLRTGANVLT
>TRBJ2-1|10|TRBV11-3|.|.
ASSPRSGEQF
>TRBJ1-1|11|TRBV20-1|.|.
SARAQPNTEAF
>TRBJ2-1|13|TRBV9|.|few
ASSGYSGRYNEQF
>TRBJ1-5|11|TRBV29-1|.|few
SARGGLNQPQH
>TRBJ1-2|12|TRBV7-2|.|.
ASSLVAGRRGYT
>TRBJ2-1|14|TRBV5-1|.|once
ASSLAAQAEYNEQF
>TRBJ2-7|13|TRBV10-2|TRBD2|few
ASSQSGAGGQAQY
>TRBJ2-1|15|TRBV3-1|TRBD2|.
ASSQEGGPLAYNEQF
>TRBJ2-2|10|TRBV20-1|.|.
SARQHTGELF
>TRBJ2-3|11|TRBV7-2|.|.
ASSPRYGDTQY
>TRBJ1-2|14|TRBV20-1|.|few
SAPPEGVGWDYGYT
>TRBJ1-5|12|TRBV6-1|.|.
ASSEGSAGQPQH
>TRBJ1-6|11|TRBV10-3|.|.
AIRNRDNSPLH
>TRBJ2-3|11|TRBV20-1|TRBD2|many
SALAGGTDTQY
>TRBJ2-3|16|TRBV11-2|TRBD2|.
ASRLHRTSGASTDTQY
>TRBJ2-7|11|TRBV2|.|few
ASRPDSNYEQY
>TRBJ2-7|13|TRBV29-1|.|.
SVGSSGSIIYEQY
>TRBJ2-1|12|TRBV12-3/TRBV12-4|.|.
ASSPASRYNEQF
>TRBJ2-2|16|TRBV6-1|TRBD2|few
ASGPGLAGFPGIGELF
>TRBJ2-5|14|TRBV7-3|TRBD2|few
ASSPGLAGGFETQY
>TRBJ1-1|11|TRBV6-5|.|many
ASSYDRYTEAF
>TRBJ2-7|11|TRBV10-3|TRBD2|few
AVGTSGYYEQY
>TRBJ1-5|13|TRBV20-1|.|few
SALGREGGNQPQH